The clone carrying this T cell receptor (beta chain) has just a few counts. Its antigen is undetermined. This sample was taken from a study of shared clonotypes between healthy human individuals. Notes on the study in general: The generation probabilities recorded for non-shared clonotypes fell below those of clonotypes shared by all four donors.

The naive CD8 fraction comprised CD45RO-negative cells positively selected for CCR7 and excluded terminally differentiated effector memory CD45RA+ cells. Some clones are missing from TCRdb's copy, which holds only in-frame ones; the method was immunoSEQ multiplex PCR. The sample lists about 590,000 clones, over 95% occurring once. V was pared by 5 bases and J by 1 base, with 8 bases between. This CDR3 has 13 residues. The germline V gene has CDR1 MNHEY and CDR2 SVGAGI. This receptor was taken from a woman aged 25 to 39 in good health. The material sequenced was naive CD8+ T cells sorted from blood. This chain joins TRBV6-5 and TRBJ1-1; D unclear. The CDR3 coding sequence is TGTGCCAGCAGTGTCGACAAGAACACTGAAGCTTTCTTT. This encodes CASSVDKNTEAFF.